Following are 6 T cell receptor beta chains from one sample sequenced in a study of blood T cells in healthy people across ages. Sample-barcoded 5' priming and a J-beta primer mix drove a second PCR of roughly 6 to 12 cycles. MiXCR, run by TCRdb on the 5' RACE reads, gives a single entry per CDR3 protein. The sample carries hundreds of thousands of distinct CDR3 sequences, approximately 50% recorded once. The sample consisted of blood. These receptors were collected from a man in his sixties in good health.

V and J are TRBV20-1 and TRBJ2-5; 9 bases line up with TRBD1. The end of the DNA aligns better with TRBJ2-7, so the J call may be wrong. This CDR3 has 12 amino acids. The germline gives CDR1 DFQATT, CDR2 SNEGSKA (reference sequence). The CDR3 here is CSAFGQGHEQYF. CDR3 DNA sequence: TGCAGTGCTTTTGGACAGGGGCACGAGCAGTACTTC.

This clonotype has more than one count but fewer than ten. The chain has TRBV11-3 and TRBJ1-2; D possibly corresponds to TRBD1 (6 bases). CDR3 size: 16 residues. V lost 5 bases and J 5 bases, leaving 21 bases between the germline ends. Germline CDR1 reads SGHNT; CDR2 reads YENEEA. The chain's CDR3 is CASSPWTALPPYGYTF. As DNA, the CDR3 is TGTGCCAGCAGCCCCTGGACAGCCCTTCCACCGTATGGCTACACCTTC.

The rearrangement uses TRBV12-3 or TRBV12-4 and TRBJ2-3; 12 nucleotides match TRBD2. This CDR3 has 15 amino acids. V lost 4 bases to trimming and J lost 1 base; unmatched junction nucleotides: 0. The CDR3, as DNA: TGTGCCAGCAGTTGGACTAGCGGGGGCACAGATACGCAGTATTTT. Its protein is CASSWTSGGTDTQYF.

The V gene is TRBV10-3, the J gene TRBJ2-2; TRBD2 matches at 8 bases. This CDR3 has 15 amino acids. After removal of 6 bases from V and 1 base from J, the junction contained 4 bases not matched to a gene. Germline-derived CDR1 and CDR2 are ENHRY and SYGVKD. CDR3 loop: CAISRTSGNTGELFF. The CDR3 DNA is TGTGCCATCAGCAGAACTAGCGGGAACACCGGGGAGCTGTTTTTT.

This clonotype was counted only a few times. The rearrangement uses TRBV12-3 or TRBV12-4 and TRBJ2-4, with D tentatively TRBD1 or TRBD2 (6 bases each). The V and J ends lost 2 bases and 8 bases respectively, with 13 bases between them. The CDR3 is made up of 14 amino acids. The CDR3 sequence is CASSLITEGDIQYF. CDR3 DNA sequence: TGTGCCAGCAGTTTAATTACGGAGGGGGACATTCAGTACTTC.

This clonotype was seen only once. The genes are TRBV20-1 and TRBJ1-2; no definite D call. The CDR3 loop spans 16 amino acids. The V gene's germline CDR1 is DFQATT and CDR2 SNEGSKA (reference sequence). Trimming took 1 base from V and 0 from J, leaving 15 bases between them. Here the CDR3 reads CSARVTQRRANYGYTF. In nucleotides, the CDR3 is TGCAGTGCTAGAGTTACCCAACGGAGAGCTAACTATGGCTACACCTTC.